The present T cell receptor beta chain was sequenced within a study of shared clonotypes between healthy human individuals (dated by TCRdb to the early 2020s). Regarding the study in general: A couple of women and a few men aged 18 to 49 years were included in the cohort. For each donor, CD4 naive and CD4 memory were each run on three plates, CD8 naive on two plates, and CD8 memory on one plate. Blood TCR repertoires of a handful of healthy adults were deeply sequenced to estimate repertoire size and the extent of clonotype sharing between individuals. Libraries were prepared and TCR repertoires were sequenced by different laboratories using diverse techniques, in order to increase sequencing depth and limit assay-specific biases. Leukapheresis yielded between about 0.85 and 10 billion PBMCs per donor. Study-level results and caveats: Compared with non-shared clonotypes, clonotypes shared by all four sorted-subset donors had higher generation probabilities. Sampling was restricted to blood, and TCR repertoires in tissue are likely to differ from TCR repertoires in blood. Naive subsets generally had larger estimated clonotype richness than memory subsets. Pairwise subsampling indicated that sequencing depth was expected to affect the degree of clonotype sharing among donors. The genetic and exposure-history diversity represented was limited by the small number of donors. Sharing across several donors was observed for roughly 5% of naive CD4, 3.5% of naive CD8, about 2.3% of memory CD4, and roughly 0.4% of memory CD8 clonotypes. Rarefaction of sorted-subset datasets indicated incomplete sequencing despite the large sequencing depth.

The donors were healthy, HIV-negative adults who had no recently reported acute infections or vaccinations. Only Caucasian adults living in Nashville, Tennessee, USA were represented among the donors. CD4+ T cells were enriched by magnetic negative selection, after which naive cells were positively selected on CD45RA and the negative fraction was taken as the memory subset. Blood was obtained by leukapheresis, after which PBMCs were separated by Ficoll-Histopaque density gradient centrifugation and cryopreserved in liquid nitrogen vapor phase. Purity and quantity of every magnetically sorted T cell population were checked by analytical flow cytometry. Genomic DNA was isolated from each sorted fraction and quantified by UV absorbance on a Nanodrop 2000c. The CDR3 runs 13 residues from the cysteine to the phenylalanine. The read is trimmed to its CDR3 DNA, 39 bases read in frame from base 1. In the germline V gene (reference sequence), CDR1 corresponds to SSHAT and CDR2 to FNYEAQ. Unmatched junction bases come to 1, with V trimmed by 2 bases and J by 5 bases.

TCR CDR3 regions were amplified from genomic DNA by multiplex PCR using the deep immunoSEQ assay. Extracted genomic DNA from each cell subset was spread evenly across all wells of several immunoSEQ 96-well plates, with each plate serving as a replicate. For sorted subsets, each replicate PCR was loaded with approximately 190 ng genomic DNA, equivalent to approximately 27,000 T cell genomes. Purified libraries were quantified with a Qubit 3.0 fluorometer, sized on a Bioanalyzer 2100, and re-quantified with the KAPA Library Quantification kit. Every immunoSEQ 96-well plate was sequenced on a dedicated single-read 150-cycle Illumina NextSeq 550 flow cell. Per the original workflow: The immunoSEQ output contained only junctional sequences without quality scores, so filtering could not match that applied to full-length reads. Sequences were annotated with PyIR, a Python wrapper for IgBLAST v1.9, using IMGT germline references to assign V/J genes and CDR3. Reads were filtered out if the reads had weak V/J assignments (E-value above 1e-6), no CDR3, stop codons, out-of-frame junctions, or ambiguous translated residues. A V3J clonotype was defined by an identical inferred V gene, J gene, and CDR3 amino acid sequence. The percentage overlap between two repertoires was calculated by dividing the number of shared unique clonotypes by the size of the smaller repertoire. Richness of each repertoire was evaluated using RTK rarefaction, the Chao1 estimator, and Recon v2.1 estimates of unobserved clonotypes. OLGA was used to compute generation probabilities for all TCRbeta clonotypes that the gDNA method yielded from several donors. The clones in this table, taken by TCRdb from immuneACCESS, are in-frame only. Not every clone is retained; where verified, under half of the shortfall comes from an unresolved V gene, and the cause of the rest is unknown. V and J calls and clone size are copied from that table; D and trimming were computed from the DNA. The sample data list roughly 330,000 clones, and around two thirds of these were observed just once. The top ten constitute 10% to 13% of the sample.

A note on this clone: Its binding antigen is unknown. No base quality values were provided; no much bigger clone lies one nucleotide off.

Recombination joined TRBV7-7 with TRBJ2-3; TRBD2 matches 7 bases in the middle. Sequencing used memory CD4+ T cells sorted from blood. The cell subset or site label, read with the paper, signifies: CD45RA-negative fraction. The receptor was isolated from a man aged 25 to 40 in good health. The CDR3 loop reads CASSLLAGDTQYF. The DNA sequence is as follows: TGTGCCAGCAGCTTATTAGCGGGAGATACGCAGTATTTT.